The TCR beta chain described here comes from a study of OX40 agonist ivuxolimab in advanced cancers. The wider study: The patients received ivuxolimab by intravenous route every 2 weeks at 0.01 to 10 mg/kg.

This CDR3 spans 15 amino acids. The germline V gene encodes CDR1 SGHTA and CDR2 FQGNSA. V lost 2 bases, J lost 0 bases, and 3 bases stayed unmatched. This clone was seen only a few times. At baseline, cycle 4 day 1, and cycle 7 day 1, blood was sampled. Generated by immunoSEQ multiplex PCR, the TCRdb table keeps only in-frame clones and is missing some. The sample holds more than 45,000 clones, about 81% seen once. This chain connects TRBV7-2 to TRBJ1-2; 7 nucleotides align to TRBD1. This sequence was found in an adult with an advanced solid tumor such as melanoma, head and neck, liver or kidney cancer. Material: CD4+ or CD8+ T cells sorted from blood, obtained in a trial of the OX40 agonist ivuxolimab. CDR3 amino acids: CASSLTGDTNYGYTF. In DNA, the CDR3 is TGTGCCAGCAGCTTAACAGGGGATACTAACTATGGCTACACCTTC.